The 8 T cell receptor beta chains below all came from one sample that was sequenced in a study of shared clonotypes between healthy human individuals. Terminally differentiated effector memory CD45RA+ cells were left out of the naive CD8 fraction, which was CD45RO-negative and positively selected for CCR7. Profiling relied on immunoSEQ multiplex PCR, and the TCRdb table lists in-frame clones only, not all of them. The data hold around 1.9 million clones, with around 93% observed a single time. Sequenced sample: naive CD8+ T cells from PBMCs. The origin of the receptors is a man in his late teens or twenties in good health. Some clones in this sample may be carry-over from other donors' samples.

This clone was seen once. The CDR3 nucleotides read TGTGCCAGCAGCGTCGGGGAGGGGGGGGTAAAACTGTTTTTT. It is translated as CASSVGEGGVKLFF. The gene calls are TRBV2 and TRBJ1-4, with D possibly TRBD1 on 6 matching bases. Germline V CDR1 and CDR2: SNHLY, FYNNEI. V was trimmed by 6 bases and J by 10 bases, leaving 18 bases between them. This CDR3 has 14 residues.

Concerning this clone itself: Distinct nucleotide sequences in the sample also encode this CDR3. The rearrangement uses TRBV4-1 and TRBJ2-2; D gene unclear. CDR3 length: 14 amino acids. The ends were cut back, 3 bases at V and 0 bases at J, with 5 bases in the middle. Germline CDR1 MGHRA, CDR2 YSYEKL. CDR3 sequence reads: CASSQGPNTGELFF. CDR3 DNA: TGCGCCAGCAGCCAGGGTCCGAACACCGGGGAGCTGTTTTTT.

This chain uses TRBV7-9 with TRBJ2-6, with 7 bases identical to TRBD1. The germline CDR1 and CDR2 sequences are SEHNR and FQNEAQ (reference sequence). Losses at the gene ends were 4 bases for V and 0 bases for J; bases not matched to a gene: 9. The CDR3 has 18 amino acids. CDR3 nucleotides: TGTGCCAGCAGCTCACCCGACAGGGTATTCTCTGGGGCCAACGTCCTGACTTTC. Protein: CASSSPDRVFSGANVLTF.

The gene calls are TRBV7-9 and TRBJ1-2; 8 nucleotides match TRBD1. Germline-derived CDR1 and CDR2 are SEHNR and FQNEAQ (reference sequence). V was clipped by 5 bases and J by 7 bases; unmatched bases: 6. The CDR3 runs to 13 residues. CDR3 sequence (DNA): TGTGCCAGCAGCGCGGACAGGGCAAGTGGCTACACCTTC. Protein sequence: CASSADRASGYTF.

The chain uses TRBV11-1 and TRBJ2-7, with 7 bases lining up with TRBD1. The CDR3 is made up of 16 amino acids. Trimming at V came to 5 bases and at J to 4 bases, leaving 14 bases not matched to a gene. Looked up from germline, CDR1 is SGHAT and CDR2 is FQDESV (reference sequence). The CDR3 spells CASSERETGLMYEQYF. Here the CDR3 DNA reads TGTGCCAGCAGCGAGAGGGAGACAGGGTTAATGTACGAGCAGTACTTC.

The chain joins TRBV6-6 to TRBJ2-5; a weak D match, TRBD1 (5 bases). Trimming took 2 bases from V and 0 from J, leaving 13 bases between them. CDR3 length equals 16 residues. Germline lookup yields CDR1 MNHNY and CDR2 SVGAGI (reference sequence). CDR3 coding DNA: TGTGCCAGCAGTTACCAGCCCAGGGCTTACCAAGAGACCCAGTACTTC. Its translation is CASSYQPRAYQETQYF.

The CDR3 spells CASGQTSNTGELFF. In DNA form, the CDR3 reads TGTGCCAGCGGTCAAACATCGAACACCGGGGAGCTGTTTTTT. The V gene is TRBV2, the J gene TRBJ2-2; no firm D call. The CDR3 length is 14 residues. CDR1 is SNHLY and CDR2 is FYNNEI in the germline V gene. Trimming cost V 8 bases and J 0 bases, with 10 bases left between them.

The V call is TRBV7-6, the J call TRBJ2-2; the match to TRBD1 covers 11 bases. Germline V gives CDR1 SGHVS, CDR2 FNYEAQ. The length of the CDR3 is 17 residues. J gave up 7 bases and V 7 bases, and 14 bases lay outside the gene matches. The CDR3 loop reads CASTGGGQGAAVGELFF. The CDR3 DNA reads TGTGCCAGCACCGGGGGCGGACAGGGGGCAGCAGTCGGGGAGCTGTTTTTT. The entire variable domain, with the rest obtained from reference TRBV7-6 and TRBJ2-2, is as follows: GAGVSQSPRYKVTKRGQDVALRCDPISGHVSLYWYRQALGQGPEFLTYFNYEAQQDKSGLPNDRFSAERPEGSISTLTIQRTEQRDSAMYRCASTGGGQGAAVGELFFGEGSRLTVL.